This entry features one T cell receptor beta chain sequence. As yet, its antigen is unknown. This entry is derived from a study of T-cell reconstitution after alpha-beta-depleted transplantation in children. CDR3 length: 15 residues. Germline CDR1 is MNHNS and CDR2 is SASEGT. Deletions cut 5 bases from V and 0 bases from J, with 12 bases between. This sample's TCRbeta library carried unique molecular identifier barcodes. From the PCR reads, TCRdb called clonotypes with MiXCR, one entry per CDR3 protein. The table has about 440,000 distinct CDR3 sequences, roughly 44% seen once. Study-level points and caveats: Once a year had passed after transplant, T-cell counts and diversity came mostly from newly produced T cells. The origin of high day-60 TCRbeta diversity in some patients lay in surviving recipient T cells and thymic progenitors.

The receptor comes from a girl aged 2 to 10 with aplastic anemia, due to receive a stem cell transplant. This rearrangement joins TRBV6-1 to TRBJ2-3; D is ambiguous. Source: PBMCs, taken before TCRalphabeta/CD19-depleted stem cell transplant. CDR3 bases: TGTGCCAGCAGTCGCCGGACCAGAAGCACAGATACGCAGTATTTT. Translation gives CASSRRTRSTDTQYF.